This is a list of T cell receptor beta chains from one sample in a study of T cell responses to AZD1222 COVID-19 vaccine. Profiling relied on immunoSEQ multiplex PCR, and the TCRdb table lists in-frame clones only, not all of them. The sample comprises approximately 110,000 clones, about 87% of which are singletons, and 4% to 6% rests with the top ten. Sequenced material: peripheral blood, taken on day 0 of AZD1222 vaccination. The receptors stem from an adult in good health. The CDR3 runs from the conserved cysteine through the conserved F or W. The D gene is left open where the match is weak. Some rows have no size entry. The others give once, few or many, or a class for an expanded clone.

TRBV18	TRBJ1-1	.	TRBD1	TGTGCCAGCTCACCGGGACAGGGGAGCACTGAAGCTTTCTTT	CASSPGQGSTEAFF
TRBV7-2	TRBJ1-2	.	.	TGTGCCAGCAGCTTAGGAGGCACGGAGGGATGGGGCTACACCTTC	CASSLGGTEGWGYTF
TRBV4-3	TRBJ2-2	.	TRBD2	TGCGCCAGCAGCCAGGATCGACTAGCGGGGGGCATTTCGAACACCGGGGAGCTGTTTTTT	CASSQDRLAGGISNTGELFF
TRBV13	TRBJ2-3	.	TRBD2	TGTGCCAGCAGCTTAAGGCTAGCGGGGCCCCTGGATACGCAGTATTTT	CASSLRLAGPLDTQYF
TRBV5-5	TRBJ2-5	.	TRBD1	TGTGCCAGCAGCGGATCCGGGACAGAAGAGACCCAGTACTTC	CASSGSGTEETQYF
TRBV6-5	TRBJ2-1	.	TRBD1	TGTGCCAGCAAGGGACAGGGGAGGAATGAGCAGTTCTTC	CASKGQGRNEQFF
TRBV10-3	TRBJ1-2	.	.	TGTGCCGCCGCCGGAGTGGGGCGAGGCTACACCTTC	CAAAGVGRGYTF
TRBV7-8	TRBJ1-1	.	.	TGTGCCAGCCTGGCCAGGGCGAACACTGAAGCTTTCTTT	CASLARANTEAFF
TRBV3-1/TRBV3-2	TRBJ2-3	.	.	TGTGCCAGCAGTCGAGGAGCGGCAGATACGCAGTATTTT	CASSRGAADTQYF
TRBV2	TRBJ1-6	.	.	TGTGCCAGCTTTCGGACGAATAATTCACCCCTCCACTTT	CASFRTNNSPLHF
TRBV13	TRBJ1-6	.	TRBD1	TGTGCCAGCAGCCCCCGGGGACAGGGGCCGAAATCACCCCTCCACTTT	CASSPRGQGPKSPLHF
TRBV5-1	TRBJ2-3	.	TRBD1	TGCGCCAGCAGCTCGACCGGGACAGGGGGCACAGATACGCAGTATTTT	CASSSTGTGGTDTQYF
TRBV19	TRBJ1-1	.	.	TGTGCCAGTAGGACGGGACAACTTAACACTGAAGCTTTCTTT	CASRTGQLNTEAFF
TRBV18	TRBJ1-4	.	.	TGTGCCAGCTCAGTACGACGCGGTGATGGTGAAAAACTGTTTTTT	CASSVRRGDGEKLFF
TRBV28	TRBJ1-1	.	TRBD1	TGTGCCAGCAGTTCGCCGGGACAGGTCAACACTGAAGCTTTCTTT	CASSSPGQVNTEAFF
TRBV27	TRBJ2-7	.	.	TGTGCCAGCAGTTATAGGACAGCGGTCGAGCAGTACTTC	CASSYRTAVEQYF
TRBV4-1	TRBJ2-7	.	.	TGCGCCAGCAGCCGGACGAGGAGCTCCTACGAGCAGTACTTC	CASSRTRSSYEQYF
TRBV7-9	TRBJ1-2	once	.	TGTGCCAGCAGTTTCCAGGATCTTATCTATGGCTACACCTTC	CASSFQDLIYGYTF
TRBV5-1	TRBJ1-4	.	TRBD1	TGCGCCAGTAAATCCGGGACAGGGACTTCAACTAATGAAAAACTGTTTTTT	CASKSGTGTSTNEKLFF
TRBV7-6	TRBJ1-4	.	.	TGTGCCAGCAGCGAGACAGCGATTAATGAAAAACTGTTTTTT	CASSETAINEKLFF
TRBV9	TRBJ2-3	.	TRBD2	TGTGCCAGCGGGGCGGGCGGGGGGTACACAGATACGCAGTATTTT	CASGAGGGYTDTQYF
TRBV18	TRBJ1-4	.	.	TGTGCCAGCTCACCACTTGCAACTAATGAAAAACTGTTTTTT	CASSPLATNEKLFF
TRBV5-4	TRBJ2-3	.	.	TGTGCCAGCAGCCAGACTAGAATGCCAGATACGCAGTATTTT	CASSQTRMPDTQYF
TRBV11-2	TRBJ2-1	.	.	TGTGCCAGCAGCTCCCCGGCCTACAATGAGCAGTTCTTC	CASSSPAYNEQFF
TRBV6-2/TRBV6-3	TRBJ1-2	.	.	TGTGCCAGCAGCCCGGACAGTGACGGCTATGGCTACACCTTC	CASSPDSDGYGYTF
TRBV4-1	TRBJ2-7	.	.	TGCGCCAGCAGCCAGGCTAACAGACCCCCTCTGTACTTC	CASSQANRPPLYF
TRBV6-5	TRBJ1-1	once	.	TGTGCCAGCAGCCCGTTAGGATACACTGAAGCTTTCTTT	CASSPLGYTEAFF
TRBV3-1/TRBV3-2	TRBJ1-1	.	.	TGTGCCAGCAGCCAAGATGGGGCAGGGAACACTGAAGCTTTCTTT	CASSQDGAGNTEAFF
TRBV28	TRBJ2-3	.	TRBD2	TGTGCCACCTTAAGCGGGGGGGGCACAGATACGCAGTATTTT	CATLSGGGTDTQYF
TRBV11-2	TRBJ2-5	.	.	TGTGCCAGCAGCTCACAGGGGGGGGTGAGGGAGACCCAGTACTTC	CASSSQGGVRETQYF
TRBV18	TRBJ2-7	.	.	TGTGCCAGCTCCTCCAACAGGCAGGCCGAGCAGTACTTC	CASSSNRQAEQYF
TRBV2	TRBJ1-1	.	TRBD1	TGTGCCGCGGGGGGACAGATGAACACTGAAGCTTTCTTT	CAAGGQMNTEAFF
TRBV29-1	TRBJ2-3	.	.	TGCAGCACTCATCAGCGAGGGTCCACAGATACGCAGTATTTT	CSTHQRGSTDTQYF
TRBV6-5	TRBJ2-7	once	.	TGTGCCAGCAGCCGGGGACCGAACTCCTACGAGCAGTACTTC	CASSRGPNSYEQYF
TRBV7-9	TRBJ1-4	.	.	TGTGCCAGCAGCTTTCTTGGGACTAATGAAAAACTGTTTTTT	CASSFLGTNEKLFF
TRBV4-3	TRBJ2-5	.	.	TGCGCCAGCAGCCAAGCGAATAGCGGAGTTCAAGAGACCCAGTACTTC	CASSQANSGVQETQYF
TRBV6-2/TRBV6-3	TRBJ1-5	.	TRBD1	TGTGCCAGCAGCACCTCCACAGGGGAGGACCAGCCCCAGCATTTT	CASSTSTGEDQPQHF
TRBV25-1	TRBJ1-2	.	.	TGTGCCAGCAGCCCATCAGGGACGTACGATGGCTACACCTTC	CASSPSGTYDGYTF
TRBV6-5	TRBJ1-2	.	TRBD1	TGTGCCAGCAGTTCCCCTGGGACAGGGTCCTATGGCTACACCTTC	CASSSPGTGSYGYTF
TRBV21-1	TRBJ1-1	.	.	TGTGCCAGCAGCAAAGGCGAGACAGGGGGGTGGACTGAAGCTTTCTTT	CASSKGETGGWTEAFF
TRBV4-1	TRBJ2-1	.	.	TGCGCCAGCAGCCAAGCCCCCGGGACACTTAACAATGAGCAGTTCTTC	CASSQAPGTLNNEQFF
TRBV27	TRBJ2-5	.	.	TGTGCCAGCAGTTTGTACCAAGAGACCCAGTACTTC	CASSLYQETQYF
TRBV7-2	TRBJ1-3	once	TRBD1	TGTGCCAGCAGCCATGACAGGGTGCGAGGAAACACCATATATTTT	CASSHDRVRGNTIYF
TRBV19	TRBJ1-2	.	.	TGTGCCAGTAGTATAGCGCCTCACTATGGCTACACCTTC	CASSIAPHYGYTF
TRBV7-6	TRBJ1-2	.	.	TGTGCCAGCCTACTACCGGGCGGGTTTGTATGTGGCTACACCTTC	CASLLPGGFVCGYTF
TRBV11-3	TRBJ2-1	.	.	TGTGCCAGCAGCCCAAACCGACAGGCGTCCTACAATGAGCAGTTCTTC	CASSPNRQASYNEQFF
TRBV5-8	TRBJ2-3	.	.	TGTGCCAGCAGCTTGGAAGGGGGGAGCACAGATACGCAGTATTTT	CASSLEGGSTDTQYF
TRBV3-1/TRBV3-2	TRBJ1-4	.	.	TGTGCCAGCAGCCAAGTGTCCGCTGAAAAACTGTTTTTT	CASSQVSAEKLFF
TRBV18	TRBJ1-5	.	.	TGTGCCAGCTCCCGCGGGGGGTATTGGGAAAGCAATCAGCCCCAGCATTTT	CASSRGGYWESNQPQHF
TRBV7-2	TRBJ2-3	few	TRBD2	TGTGCCAGCAGCTTAGCCACTAGCGGGGGGCAAGATACGCAGTATTTT	CASSLATSGGQDTQYF
TRBV5-1	TRBJ1-4	.	.	TGCGCCAGCAGCTTGGTGAGCGGGGGCGATGAAAAACTGTTTTTT	CASSLVSGGDEKLFF
TRBV12-3/TRBV12-4	TRBJ2-5	.	.	TGTGCCAGCAGACCCGACAGTCAAGAGACCCAGTACTTC	CASRPDSQETQYF
TRBV14	TRBJ2-1	.	.	TGTGCCAGCAGCCAAGGTGGGCGGGGAGGGCAGTTCTTC	CASSQGGRGGQFF
TRBV2	TRBJ1-3	.	.	TGTGCCAGCTCCATATCTGGAAACACCATATATTTT	CASSISGNTIYF
TRBV7-2	TRBJ1-4	.	.	TGTGCCAGCAGCCCAGGGCCCAATAATGAAAAACTGTTTTTT	CASSPGPNNEKLFF